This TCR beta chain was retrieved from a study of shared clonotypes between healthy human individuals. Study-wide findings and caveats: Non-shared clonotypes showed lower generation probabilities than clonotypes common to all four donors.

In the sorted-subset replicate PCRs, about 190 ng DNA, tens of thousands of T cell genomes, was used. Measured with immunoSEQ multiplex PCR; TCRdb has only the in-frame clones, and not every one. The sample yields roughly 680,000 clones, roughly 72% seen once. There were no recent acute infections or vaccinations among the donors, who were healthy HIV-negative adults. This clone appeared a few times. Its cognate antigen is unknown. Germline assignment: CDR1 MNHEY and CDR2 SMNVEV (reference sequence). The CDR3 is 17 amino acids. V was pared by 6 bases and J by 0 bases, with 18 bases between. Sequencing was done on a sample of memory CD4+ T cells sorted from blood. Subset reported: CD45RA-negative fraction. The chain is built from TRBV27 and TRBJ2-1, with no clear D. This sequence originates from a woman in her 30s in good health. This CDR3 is CASRDKSGPDSYNEQFF. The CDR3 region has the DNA TGTGCCAGCAGAGATAAATCCGGGCCGGACTCCTACAATGAGCAGTTCTTC.